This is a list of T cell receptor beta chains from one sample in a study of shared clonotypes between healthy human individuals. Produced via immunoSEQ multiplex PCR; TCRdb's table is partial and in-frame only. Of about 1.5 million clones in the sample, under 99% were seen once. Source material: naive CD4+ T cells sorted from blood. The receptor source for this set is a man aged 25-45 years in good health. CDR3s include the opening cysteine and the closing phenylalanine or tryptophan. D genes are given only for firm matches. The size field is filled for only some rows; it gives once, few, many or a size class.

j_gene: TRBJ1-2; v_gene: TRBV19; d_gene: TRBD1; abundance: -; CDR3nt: TGTGCCAGTACACAGGACAGGTACATTCGTGGCTACACCTTC; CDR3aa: CASTQDRYIRGYTF
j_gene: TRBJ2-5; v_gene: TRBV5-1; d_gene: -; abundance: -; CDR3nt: TGCGCCAGCAGCTTGGACAATTCGGAGACCCAGTACTTC; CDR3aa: CASSLDNSETQYF
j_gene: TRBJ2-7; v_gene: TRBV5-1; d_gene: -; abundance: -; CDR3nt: TGCGCCAGCAGCTCAGGGGTGGGTGAGCAGTACTTC; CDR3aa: CASSSGVGEQYF
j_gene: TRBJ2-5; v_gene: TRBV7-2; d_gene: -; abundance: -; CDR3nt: TGTGCCAGCACCCCGGAGGGCTGGGAGACCCAGTACTTC; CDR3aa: CASTPEGWETQYF
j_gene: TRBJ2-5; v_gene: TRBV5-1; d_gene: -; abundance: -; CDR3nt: TGCGCCAGCAGCTTGGGTACGGCGGGCAGGGATGAGACCCAGTACTTC; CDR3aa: CASSLGTAGRDETQYF
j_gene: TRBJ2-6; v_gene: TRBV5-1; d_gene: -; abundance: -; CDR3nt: TGCGCCAGCAGCCAAGGGGGAGCTGGGGCCAACGTCCTGACTTTC; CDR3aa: CASSQGGAGANVLTF
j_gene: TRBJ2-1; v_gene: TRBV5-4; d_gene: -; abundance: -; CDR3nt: TGTGCCAGCAGCTCCTTTAGCGTAACCTACAATGAGCAGTTCTTC; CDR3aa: CASSSFSVTYNEQFF
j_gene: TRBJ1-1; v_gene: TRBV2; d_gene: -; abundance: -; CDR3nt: TGTGCCAGCCTAACAGGGTTGAGGATAGCTTTCTTT; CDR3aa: CASLTGLRIAFF
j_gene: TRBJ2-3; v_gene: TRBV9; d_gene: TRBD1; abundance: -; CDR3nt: TGTGCCAGCAGCGTAGCTACGAGGAGGTCCAACCAGGGGGGCACAGATACGCAGTATTTT; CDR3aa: CASSVATRRSNQGGTDTQYF
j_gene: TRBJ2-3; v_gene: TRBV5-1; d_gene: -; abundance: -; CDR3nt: TGCGCCAGCTCCCTGGTGGTAGCCGGCACAGATACGCAGTATTTT; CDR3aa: CASSLVVAGTDTQYF
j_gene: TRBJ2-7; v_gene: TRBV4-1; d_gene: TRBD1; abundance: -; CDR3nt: TGCGCCAGCAGCCAACCGACAGGGGGTAAATACGAGCAGTACTTC; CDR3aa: CASSQPTGGKYEQYF
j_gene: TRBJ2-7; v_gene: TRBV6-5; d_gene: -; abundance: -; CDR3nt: TGTGCCAGCAGTTGGACCCTCCTGCGGGGAGAGCAGTACTTC; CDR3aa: CASSWTLLRGEQYF
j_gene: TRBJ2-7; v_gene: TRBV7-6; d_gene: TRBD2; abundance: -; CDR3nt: TGTGCCAGCAGCCGAATAGGACTAGACTACGAGCAGTACTTC; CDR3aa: CASSRIGLDYEQYF
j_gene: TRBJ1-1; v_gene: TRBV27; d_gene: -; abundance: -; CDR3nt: TGTGCCAGCAGCCCCACTTTCAGGGGTTGGAGCAGGGCCCCCATGAACACTGAAGCTTTCTTT; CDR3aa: CASSPTFRGWSRAPMNTEAFF
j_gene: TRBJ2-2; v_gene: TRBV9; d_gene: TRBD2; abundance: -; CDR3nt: TGTGCCAGCAGCGCAACTAGCGGGAGGGTGGCCGGGGAGCTGTTTTTT; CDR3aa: CASSATSGRVAGELFF
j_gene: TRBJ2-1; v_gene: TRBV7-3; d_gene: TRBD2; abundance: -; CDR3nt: TGTGCCAGCGGGACTAGCGGGAGGTTTGGTGAGCAGTTCTTC; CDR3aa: CASGTSGRFGEQFF
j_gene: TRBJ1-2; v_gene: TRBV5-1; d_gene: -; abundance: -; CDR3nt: TGCGCCAGCAGCTCGGTCGCTGGGGGCTGGGGCTATGGCTACACCTTC; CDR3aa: CASSSVAGGWGYGYTF
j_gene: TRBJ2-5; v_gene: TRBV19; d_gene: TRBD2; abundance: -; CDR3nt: TGTGCCAGTAGTCCCCTAGCGGGCGTCCAAGAGACCCAGTACTTC; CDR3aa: CASSPLAGVQETQYF
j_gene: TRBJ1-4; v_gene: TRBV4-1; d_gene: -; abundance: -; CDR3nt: TGCGCCAGCAGCCAAGAGGGCGTTAGCGCTGAAAAACTGTTTTTT; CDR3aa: CASSQEGVSAEKLFF
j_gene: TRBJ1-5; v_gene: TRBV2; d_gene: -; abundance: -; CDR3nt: TGTGCCAGCAGCGGGTCTTTGGCAGATTATAGCAATCAGCCCCAGCATTTT; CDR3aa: CASSGSLADYSNQPQHF
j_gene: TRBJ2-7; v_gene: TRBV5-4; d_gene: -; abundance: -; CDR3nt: TGTGCCAGCAGCTTATTCGGGAGTGGCTACGAGCAGTACTTC; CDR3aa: CASSLFGSGYEQYF
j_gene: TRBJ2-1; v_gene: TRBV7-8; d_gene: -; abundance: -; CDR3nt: TGTGCCAGCAGTTTTCCTAGGGCTGGCTCCTACAATGAGCAGTTCTTC; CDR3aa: CASSFPRAGSYNEQFF
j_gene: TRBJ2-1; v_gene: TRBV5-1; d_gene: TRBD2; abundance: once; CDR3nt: TGCGCCAGCAGCTTGCGGACTAGCGGAACGGGGTATGAGCAGTTCTTC; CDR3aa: CASSLRTSGTGYEQFF
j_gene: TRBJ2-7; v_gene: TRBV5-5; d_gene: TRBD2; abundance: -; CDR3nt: TGTGCCAGCAGCTTGGTTCAGGGGACTAGCCACCGCGAGCAGTACTTC; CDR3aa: CASSLVQGTSHREQYF
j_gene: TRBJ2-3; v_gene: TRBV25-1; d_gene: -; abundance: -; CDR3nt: TGTGCCAGCAGTGAATGGGTCTCCAACACAGATACGCAGTATTTT; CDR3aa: CASSEWVSNTDTQYF
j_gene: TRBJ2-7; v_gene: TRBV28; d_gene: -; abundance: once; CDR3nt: TGTGCCAGCACCAACGGGGGTAAGGACGAGCAGTACTTC; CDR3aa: CASTNGGKDEQYF
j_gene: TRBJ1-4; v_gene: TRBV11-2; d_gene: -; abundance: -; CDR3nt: TGTGCCAGCAGCGCCGGGCCAAATGAAAAACTGTTTTTT; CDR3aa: CASSAGPNEKLFF
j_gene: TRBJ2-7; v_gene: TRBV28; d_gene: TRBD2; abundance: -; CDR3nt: TGTGCCAGCAGTATGACGGGAGGATACGAGCAGTACTTC; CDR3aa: CASSMTGGYEQYF
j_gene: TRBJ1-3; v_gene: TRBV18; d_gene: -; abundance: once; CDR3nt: TGTGCCAGCTCACCGGGCAGAGAGTTATATTTT; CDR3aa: CASSPGRELYF
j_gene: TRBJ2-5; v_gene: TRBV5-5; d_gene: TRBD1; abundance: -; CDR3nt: TGTGCCAGCAGCTTGATGGGACAGCCGACCTCACAAGAGACCCAGTACTTC; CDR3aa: CASSLMGQPTSQETQYF
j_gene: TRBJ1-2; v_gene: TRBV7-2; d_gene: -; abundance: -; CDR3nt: TGTGCCACCAGCTTTGAGGGGCTTTATGGCTACACCTTC; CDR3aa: CATSFEGLYGYTF
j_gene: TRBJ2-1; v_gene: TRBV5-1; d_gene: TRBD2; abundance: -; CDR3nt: TGCGCCAGCAGCTTGGTTGGGCTAGCGGGAGCCTTCAATGAGCAGTTCTTC; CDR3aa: CASSLVGLAGAFNEQFF
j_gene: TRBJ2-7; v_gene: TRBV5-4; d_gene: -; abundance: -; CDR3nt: TGTGCCAGCAGCTCCCGAGGCGACGAGCAGTACTTC; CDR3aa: CASSSRGDEQYF
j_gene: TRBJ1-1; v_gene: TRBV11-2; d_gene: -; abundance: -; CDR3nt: TGTGCCAGCAACGACCCTGTAGGTACTGAAGCTTTCTTT; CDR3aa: CASNDPVGTEAFF
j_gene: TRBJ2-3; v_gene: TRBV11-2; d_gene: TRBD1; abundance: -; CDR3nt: TGTGCCAGCAGCGAACAGGGGGATACGCAGTATTTT; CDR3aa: CASSEQGDTQYF
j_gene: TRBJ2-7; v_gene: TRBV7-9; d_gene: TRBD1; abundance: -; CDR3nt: TGTGCCAGCAGCTTGATTAGGGCAGGGGGCTCCTACGAGCAGTACTTC; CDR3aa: CASSLIRAGGSYEQYF
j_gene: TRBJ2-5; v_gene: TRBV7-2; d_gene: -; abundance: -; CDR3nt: TGTGCCAGCAGCTTACAGGGGGGGCAAGAGACCCAGTACTTC; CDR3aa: CASSLQGGQETQYF
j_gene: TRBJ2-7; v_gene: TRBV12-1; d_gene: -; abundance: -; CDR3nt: TGTGCCAGCAGCGTCCGCAGTTACGAGCAGTACTTC; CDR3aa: CASSVRSYEQYF
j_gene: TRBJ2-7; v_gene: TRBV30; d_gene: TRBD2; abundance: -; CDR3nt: TGTGCCTGGAGTGTAAGGTCTAGCGGATCCTACGAGCAGTACTTC; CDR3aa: CAWSVRSSGSYEQYF
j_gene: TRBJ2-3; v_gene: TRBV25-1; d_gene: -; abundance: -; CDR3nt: TGTGCCAGCAGTGAATTTCGACAGGGCACAGATACGCAGTATTTT; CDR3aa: CASSEFRQGTDTQYF
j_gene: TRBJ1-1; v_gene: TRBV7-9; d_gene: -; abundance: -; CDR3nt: TGTGCCAGCAGCTTAGGTGTAGGAAACACTGAAGCTTTCTTT; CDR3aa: CASSLGVGNTEAFF
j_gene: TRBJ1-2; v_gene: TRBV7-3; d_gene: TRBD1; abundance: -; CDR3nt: TGTGCCAGCAGCTCCGACAGGGGAGGCTACACCTTC; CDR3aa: CASSSDRGGYTF
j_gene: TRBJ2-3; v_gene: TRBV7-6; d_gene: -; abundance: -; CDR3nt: TGTGCCAGCAGCTTTTATAGGGATACGCAGTATTTT; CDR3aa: CASSFYRDTQYF
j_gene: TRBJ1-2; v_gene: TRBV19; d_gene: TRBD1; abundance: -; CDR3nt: TGTGCCAGTAGTATGGGGACAGGGAACTATGGCTACACCTTC; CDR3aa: CASSMGTGNYGYTF
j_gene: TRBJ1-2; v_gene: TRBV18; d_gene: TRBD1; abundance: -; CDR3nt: TGTGCCAGCTCAGAACCCGGGACAGGGGCCCATTATAACTATGGCTACACCTTC; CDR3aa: CASSEPGTGAHYNYGYTF
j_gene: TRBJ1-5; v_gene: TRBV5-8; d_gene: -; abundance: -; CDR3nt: TGTGCCAGCAGCGGCAGGGTTGGCGGCAATCAGCCCCAGCATTTT; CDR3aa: CASSGRVGGNQPQHF
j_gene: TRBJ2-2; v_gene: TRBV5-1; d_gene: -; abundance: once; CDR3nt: TGCGCCAGCAGCTTGCAGGGATCGAACACCGGGGAGCTGTTTTTT; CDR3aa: CASSLQGSNTGELFF
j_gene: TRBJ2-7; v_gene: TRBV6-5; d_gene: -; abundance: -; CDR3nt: TGTGCCAGCAGTTACTTAGGCAGTCACTACGAGCAGTACTTC; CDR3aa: CASSYLGSHYEQYF